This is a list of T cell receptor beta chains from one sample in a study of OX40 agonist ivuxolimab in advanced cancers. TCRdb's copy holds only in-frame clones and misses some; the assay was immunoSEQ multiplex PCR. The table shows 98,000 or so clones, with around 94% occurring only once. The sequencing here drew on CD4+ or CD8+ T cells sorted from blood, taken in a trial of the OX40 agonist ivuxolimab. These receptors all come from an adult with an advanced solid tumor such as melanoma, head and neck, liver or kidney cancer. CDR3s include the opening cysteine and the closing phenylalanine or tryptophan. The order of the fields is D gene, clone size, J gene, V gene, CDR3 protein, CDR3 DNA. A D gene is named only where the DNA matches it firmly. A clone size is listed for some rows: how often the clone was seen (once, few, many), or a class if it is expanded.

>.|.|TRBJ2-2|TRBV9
CASSVAGQQTGELFF
TGTGCCAGCAGCGTAGCAGGACAACAGACCGGGGAGCTGTTTTTT
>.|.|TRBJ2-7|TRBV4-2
CASSHVGGGDEQYF
TGTGCCAGCAGCCATGTAGGAGGGGGCGACGAGCAGTACTTC
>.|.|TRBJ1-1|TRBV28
CASSRRLGTAFF
TGTGCCAGCAGCCGACGACTTGGGACAGCTTTCTTT
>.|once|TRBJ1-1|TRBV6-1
CASSPEGNTEAFF
TGTGCCAGCAGCCCGGAGGGGAACACTGAAGCTTTCTTT
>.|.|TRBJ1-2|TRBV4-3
CASSQVRGYGYTF
TGCGCCAGCAGCCAGGTTCGGGGGTATGGCTACACCTTC
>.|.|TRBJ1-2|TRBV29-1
CSVGRDEINGYTF
TGCAGCGTCGGGAGGGACGAAATTAATGGCTACACCTTC
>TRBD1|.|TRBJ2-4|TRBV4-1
CASSQTGLAKNIQYF
TGCGCCAGCAGCCAGACAGGGCTAGCCAAAAACATTCAGTACTTC
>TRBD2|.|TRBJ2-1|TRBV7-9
CASSSTLAGAVRFF
TGTGCCAGCAGCTCCACACTAGCGGGGGCCGTCAGGTTCTTC
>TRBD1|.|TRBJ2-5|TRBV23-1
CASSQSKAGGAETQYF
TGCGCCAGCAGTCAATCGAAGGCAGGGGGCGCAGAGACCCAGTACTTC
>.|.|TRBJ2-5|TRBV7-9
CASSPSSGQETQYF
TGTGCCAGCAGCCCCTCATCCGGACAAGAGACCCAGTACTTC
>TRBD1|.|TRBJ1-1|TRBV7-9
CASSLSTGTILDTEAFF
TGTGCCAGCAGCCTATCGACAGGGACAATCCTGGACACTGAAGCTTTCTTT
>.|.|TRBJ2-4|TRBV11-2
CASKIFGQGLSDIQYF
TGTGCCAGCAAAATCTTCGGCCAGGGGCTTTCGGACATTCAGTACTTC
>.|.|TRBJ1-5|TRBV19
CASSIAGEIWSNQPQHF
TGTGCCAGTAGTATCGCCGGGGAAATTTGGAGCAATCAGCCCCAGCATTTT
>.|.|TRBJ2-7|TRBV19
CASSIANPGSYEQYF
TGTGCCAGTAGTATAGCGAACCCGGGCTCCTACGAGCAGTACTTC
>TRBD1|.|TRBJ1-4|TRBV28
CASSSSGTGEKLFF
TGTGCCAGCAGTTCATCGGGGACAGGCGAAAAACTGTTTTTT
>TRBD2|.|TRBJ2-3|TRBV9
CASNTRLAGIADTQYF
TGTGCCAGCAATACCCGACTAGCGGGGATCGCAGATACGCAGTATTTT
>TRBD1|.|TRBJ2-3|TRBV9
CASTRQGMDTQYF
TGTGCCAGCACCCGACAGGGGATGGATACGCAGTATTTT
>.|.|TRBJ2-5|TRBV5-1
CASSLEGAGETQYF
TGCGCCAGCAGCTTGGAGGGGGCGGGGGAGACCCAGTACTTC
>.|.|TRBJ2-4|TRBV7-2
CASSLAILGAKNIQYF
TGTGCCAGCAGCTTAGCTATTCTGGGAGCCAAAAACATTCAGTACTTC
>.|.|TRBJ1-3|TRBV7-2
CASRPTGISGNTIYF
TGTGCCAGCAGGCCCACAGGAATCTCTGGAAACACCATATATTTT
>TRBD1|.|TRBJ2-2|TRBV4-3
CASSQETGVGSGELFF
TGCGCCAGCAGCCAGGAGACAGGGGTGGGTTCCGGGGAGCTGTTTTTT
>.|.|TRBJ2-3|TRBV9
CASSVVGDTQYF
TGTGCCAGCAGCGTAGTAGGAGATACGCAGTATTTT
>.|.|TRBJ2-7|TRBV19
CASSITRQAREQYF
TGTGCCAGTAGTATTACGCGACAGGCCCGCGAGCAGTACTTC
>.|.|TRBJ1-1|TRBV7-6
CASSRNMNTEAFF
TGTGCCAGCAGCCGAAACATGAACACTGAAGCTTTCTTT
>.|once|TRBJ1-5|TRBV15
CATSRDGTVSNQPQHF
TGTGCCACCAGCAGAGATGGGACGGTGAGCAATCAGCCCCAGCATTTT
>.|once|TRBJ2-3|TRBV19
CASSNVGAGYTDTQYF
TGTGCCAGTAGTAACGTGGGGGCCGGCTACACAGATACGCAGTATTTT
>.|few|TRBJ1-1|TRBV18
CASSPYTAGTEAFF
TGTGCCAGCTCACCGTACACAGCTGGGACTGAAGCTTTCTTT
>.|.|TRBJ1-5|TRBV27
CASSLRPHNQPQHF
TGTGCCAGCAGTTTACGCCCCCACAATCAGCCCCAGCATTTT
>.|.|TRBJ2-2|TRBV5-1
CASSSDGNTGELFF
TGCGCCAGCAGCTCAGACGGGAACACCGGGGAGCTGTTTTTT
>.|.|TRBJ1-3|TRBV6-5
CASSLRSSGNTIYF
TGTGCCAGCAGTTTACGGAGCTCTGGAAACACCATATATTTT
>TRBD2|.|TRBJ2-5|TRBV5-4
CASSQDHQWGGETQYF
TGCGCCAGCAGCCAAGACCATCAGTGGGGGGGAGAGACCCAGTACTTC
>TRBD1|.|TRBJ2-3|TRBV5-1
CASSLGTGTGDYTDTQYF
TGCGCCAGCAGCTTGGGGACCGGGACAGGGGATTACACAGATACGCAGTATTTT
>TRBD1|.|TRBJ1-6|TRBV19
CASSLQGGAPLHF
TGTGCCAGTAGTTTGCAGGGGGGGGCACCCCTCCACTTT
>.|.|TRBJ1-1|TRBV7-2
CASSAYGTEKEAFF
TGTGCCAGCAGCGCTTATGGGACGGAGAAGGAAGCTTTCTTT
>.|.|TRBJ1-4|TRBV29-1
CSVVVGQSLNEKLFF
TGCAGCGTTGTCGTCGGGCAGTCCCTGAATGAAAAACTGTTTTTT
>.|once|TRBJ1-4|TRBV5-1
CASSLAGSTNEKLFF
TGCGCCAGCAGCTTGGCAGGATCAACTAATGAAAAACTGTTTTTT